These T cell receptor beta chains were read from a single sample in a study of blood T cells in healthy people across ages. TCRdb re-derived calls from the 5' RACE reads in MiXCR, one entry per CDR3 protein. The sample includes under 1 million distinct CDR3 sequences, 40% to 50% of them seen just once. Sample: blood. These receptors all stem from a man aged 60 to 75 in good health. Each CDR3 is given with its conserved first and last residue. D genes are given only for firm matches. Rows may omit the clone size; those that give it use once, few, many or a size class.

D gene: NA; V gene: TRBV6-6; J gene: TRBJ2-5; clone size: NA; CDR3 protein: CASSQHREIRETQYF; CDR3 DNA: TGTGCCAGCAGTCAACACAGAGAAATAAGGGAGACCCAGTACTTC
D gene: NA; V gene: TRBV6-2/TRBV6-3; J gene: TRBJ1-2; clone size: once; CDR3 protein: CASSYSKQPYCGYTF; CDR3 DNA: TGTGCCAGCAGTTACTCGAAACAGCCCTACTGTGGCTACACCTTC
D gene: NA; V gene: TRBV6-6; J gene: TRBJ1-6; clone size: many; CDR3 protein: CASSLGGRLAHF; CDR3 DNA: TGTGCCAGCAGCCTTGGGGGCAGACTTGCCCACTTT
D gene: TRBD1; V gene: TRBV12-3/TRBV12-4; J gene: TRBJ1-2; clone size: NA; CDR3 protein: CASSWTGLRYGYTF; CDR3 DNA: TGTGCCAGCAGTTGGACAGGGCTCCGCTATGGCTACACCTTC
D gene: NA; V gene: TRBV7-7; J gene: TRBJ2-3; clone size: NA; CDR3 protein: CASSLGGWEDTQYF; CDR3 DNA: TGTGCCAGCAGCTTAGGGGGGTGGGAAGATACGCAGTATTTT
D gene: NA; V gene: TRBV2; J gene: TRBJ2-1; clone size: NA; CDR3 protein: CASSTFSGEQFF; CDR3 DNA: TGTGCCAGCAGTACCTTCTCGGGGGAGCAGTTCTTC
D gene: NA; V gene: TRBV2; J gene: TRBJ2-2; clone size: few; CDR3 protein: CASSIGSPSLFF; CDR3 DNA: TGTGCCAGCAGTATAGGGTCACCGTCGCTGTTTTTT
D gene: NA; V gene: TRBV6-2/TRBV6-3; J gene: TRBJ1-1; clone size: NA; CDR3 protein: CASSYGRGVNTEVFF; CDR3 DNA: TGTGCCAGCAGTTACGGTCGGGGAGTGAACACTGAAGTTTTCTTT
D gene: TRBD1; V gene: TRBV7-2; J gene: TRBJ2-1; clone size: NA; CDR3 protein: CASSPQTGNNEQFF; CDR3 DNA: TGTGCCAGCAGCCCCCAGACAGGGAACAATGAGCAGTTCTTC
D gene: NA; V gene: TRBV7-2; J gene: TRBJ2-1; clone size: NA; CDR3 protein: CASSLETPNEQFF; CDR3 DNA: TGTGCCAGCAGCTTAGAGACCCCCAATGAGCAGTTCTTC
D gene: NA; V gene: TRBV5-1; J gene: TRBJ1-5; clone size: few; CDR3 protein: CASSREGLGNQPQHF; CDR3 DNA: TGCGCCAGCAGCCGTGAGGGGTTGGGCAATCAGCCCCAGCATTTT
D gene: NA; V gene: TRBV5-1; J gene: TRBJ2-5; clone size: NA; CDR3 protein: CASSWGRAETQYF; CDR3 DNA: TGCGCCAGCAGCTGGGGCCGGGCAGAGACCCAGTACTTC
D gene: NA; V gene: TRBV5-1; J gene: TRBJ2-5; clone size: NA; CDR3 protein: CARSKGSQTGIQETQYF; CDR3 DNA: TGCGCCCGCAGCAAGGGATCCCAAACGGGCATCCAAGAGACCCAGTACTTC
D gene: TRBD1; V gene: TRBV7-3; J gene: TRBJ1-2; clone size: NA; CDR3 protein: CASSLIPGGAEGYTF; CDR3 DNA: TGTGCCAGCAGCTTAATCCCAGGGGGCGCGGAAGGCTACACCTTC
D gene: NA; V gene: TRBV25-1; J gene: TRBJ2-3; clone size: NA; CDR3 protein: CASSDRPPSSTDTQYF; CDR3 DNA: TGTGCCAGCAGTGACCGACCCCCGTCTAGCACAGATACGCAGTATTTT
D gene: TRBD1; V gene: TRBV29-1; J gene: TRBJ2-7; clone size: many; CDR3 protein: CSSERRQGDEQYF; CDR3 DNA: TGCAGCTCCGAAAGGCGACAGGGGGACGAGCAGTACTTC
D gene: NA; V gene: TRBV29-1; J gene: TRBJ2-3; clone size: many; CDR3 protein: CSVGGIADTQYF; CDR3 DNA: TGCAGCGTTGGGGGTATCGCAGATACGCAGTATTTT
D gene: TRBD1; V gene: TRBV5-1; J gene: TRBJ2-5; clone size: NA; CDR3 protein: CASRETGGMKTQYF; CDR3 DNA: TGCGCCAGCAGAGAGACAGGGGGCATGAAGACCCAGTACTTC
D gene: TRBD1; V gene: TRBV5-1; J gene: TRBJ1-6; clone size: NA; CDR3 protein: CASSLESGQLKNSPLHF; CDR3 DNA: TGCGCCAGCAGCTTGGAATCGGGACAGCTAAAGAATTCGCCCCTCCACTTT
D gene: NA; V gene: TRBV14; J gene: TRBJ2-5; clone size: NA; CDR3 protein: CASSPYRGVYNEQYF; CDR3 DNA: TGTGCCAGCAGCCCCTACAGAGGGGTCTACAATGAGCAGTACTTC
D gene: NA; V gene: TRBV7-2; J gene: TRBJ2-6; clone size: few; CDR3 protein: CASSPQGTGANVLTF; CDR3 DNA: TGTGCCAGCAGCCCACAGGGTACTGGGGCCAACGTCCTGACTTTC
D gene: NA; V gene: TRBV7-9; J gene: TRBJ1-1; clone size: few; CDR3 protein: CASQGRGAMNTEAFF; CDR3 DNA: TGTGCCAGCCAAGGGAGGGGTGCGATGAACACTGAAGCTTTCTTT
D gene: NA; V gene: TRBV12-3/TRBV12-4; J gene: TRBJ2-7; clone size: NA; CDR3 protein: CASSLAQTYEQYF; CDR3 DNA: TGTGCCAGCAGTTTGGCTCAGACCTACGAGCAGTACTTC
D gene: TRBD1; V gene: TRBV3-1; J gene: TRBJ1-2; clone size: many; CDR3 protein: CASSLTGKTNYGYTF; CDR3 DNA: TGTGCCAGCAGCCTGACAGGGAAAACTAACTATGGCTACACCTTC
D gene: NA; V gene: TRBV7-2; J gene: TRBJ2-5; clone size: few; CDR3 protein: CASSLPRETQYF; CDR3 DNA: TGTGCCAGCAGCTTACCAAGAGAGACCCAGTACTTC
D gene: TRBD2; V gene: TRBV4-3; J gene: TRBJ2-3; clone size: NA; CDR3 protein: CASSHWFSGGAGTDTQYF; CDR3 DNA: TGCGCCAGCAGCCATTGGTTTAGCGGGGGGGCTGGCACAGATACGCAGTATTTT
D gene: NA; V gene: TRBV5-1; J gene: TRBJ2-5; clone size: few; CDR3 protein: CASSLLFDSRQETQYF; CDR3 DNA: TGCGCCAGCAGCTTGTTATTTGACTCCAGGCAGGAGACCCAGTACTTC
D gene: NA; V gene: TRBV20-1; J gene: TRBJ2-3; clone size: NA; CDR3 protein: CSARPLATDTQYF; CDR3 DNA: TGCAGTGCCCGACCTTTGGCCACAGATACGCAGTATTTT
D gene: NA; V gene: TRBV6-2/TRBV6-3; J gene: TRBJ2-5; clone size: NA; CDR3 protein: CASKGGATVRYF; CDR3 DNA: TGTGCCAGCAAAGGGGGGGCGACAGTACGGTACTTC
D gene: NA; V gene: TRBV10-3; J gene: TRBJ1-5; clone size: NA; CDR3 protein: CAITQDSNQPQHF; CDR3 DNA: TGTGCCATCACCCAAGACAGCAATCAGCCCCAGCATTTT
D gene: NA; V gene: TRBV9; J gene: TRBJ1-6; clone size: NA; CDR3 protein: CASSAQGGGNNSPLHF; CDR3 DNA: TGTGCCAGCAGCGCCCAGGGCGGGGGTAATAATTCACCCCTCCACTTT
D gene: TRBD2; V gene: TRBV4-3; J gene: TRBJ2-7; clone size: few; CDR3 protein: CASSQNTRGTPYEQYF; CDR3 DNA: TGCGCCAGCAGCCAAAACACGCGGGGGACCCCCTACGAGCAGTACTTC
D gene: NA; V gene: TRBV5-1; J gene: TRBJ2-5; clone size: few; CDR3 protein: CASSLGRIVETQYF; CDR3 DNA: TGCGCCAGCAGCTTAGGACGGATTGTGGAGACCCAGTACTTC
D gene: TRBD1; V gene: TRBV7-2; J gene: TRBJ2-1; clone size: few; CDR3 protein: CASSFLQGSYNEQFF; CDR3 DNA: TGTGCCAGCAGCTTCCTACAGGGGTCCTACAATGAGCAGTTCTTC
D gene: NA; V gene: TRBV10-2; J gene: TRBJ1-1; clone size: few; CDR3 protein: CASSWPPMNTEAFF; CDR3 DNA: TGCGCCAGCAGTTGGCCACCCATGAACACTGAAGCTTTCTTT
D gene: TRBD2; V gene: TRBV6-2/TRBV6-3; J gene: TRBJ2-7; clone size: few; CDR3 protein: CASKRGGSSYEQYF; CDR3 DNA: TGTGCCAGCAAACGGGGGGGGAGCTCCTACGAGCAGTACTTC
D gene: TRBD2; V gene: TRBV27; J gene: TRBJ2-3; clone size: NA; CDR3 protein: CASSLLAGAPDTQYF; CDR3 DNA: TGTGCCAGCAGTTTACTAGCGGGGGCTCCAGATACGCAGTATTTT
D gene: TRBD2; V gene: TRBV4-1; J gene: TRBJ2-5; clone size: NA; CDR3 protein: CASSQEMRGVYNEQYF; CDR3 DNA: TGCGCCAGCAGCCAAGAGATGCGGGGGGTCTACAATGAGCAGTACTTC
D gene: TRBD2; V gene: TRBV11-2; J gene: TRBJ2-1; clone size: few; CDR3 protein: CASSFLIAGGPNEQFF; CDR3 DNA: TGTGCCAGCAGCTTCCTCATAGCGGGGGGGCCCAATGAGCAGTTCTTC
D gene: NA; V gene: TRBV19; J gene: TRBJ2-1; clone size: NA; CDR3 protein: CASRDPDAISYNEQFF; CDR3 DNA: TGTGCCAGTAGAGACCCCGATGCCATTTCCTACAATGAGCAGTTCTTC
D gene: NA; V gene: TRBV11-1; J gene: TRBJ2-3; clone size: NA; CDR3 protein: CASSFRGGITDTQYF; CDR3 DNA: TGTGCCAGCAGCTTCAGGGGTGGAATTACAGATACGCAGTATTTT
D gene: NA; V gene: TRBV2; J gene: TRBJ2-5; clone size: NA; CDR3 protein: CASSVDRSETQYF; CDR3 DNA: TGTGCCAGCAGTGTGGACAGAAGCGAGACCCAGTACTTC
D gene: TRBD2; V gene: TRBV7-2; J gene: TRBJ2-4; clone size: few; CDR3 protein: CASSQPASGGFETQYF; CDR3 DNA: TGTGCCAGCAGCCAGCCTGCTAGCGGGGGATTTGAGACTCAGTACTTC
D gene: TRBD1; V gene: TRBV14; J gene: TRBJ2-1; clone size: NA; CDR3 protein: CASSQARGLFGNEQFF; CDR3 DNA: TGTGCCAGCAGCCAAGCCAGGGGGCTATTTGGCAATGAGCAGTTCTTC
D gene: NA; V gene: TRBV7-2; J gene: TRBJ2-1; clone size: NA; CDR3 protein: CASSQGGAAGVNEQFF; CDR3 DNA: TGTGCCAGCAGTCAGGGGGGTGCGGCGGGGGTCAATGAGCAGTTCTTC
D gene: TRBD1; V gene: TRBV7-2; J gene: TRBJ2-2; clone size: NA; CDR3 protein: CASSSQGLATGELFF; CDR3 DNA: TGTGCCAGCAGCTCACAGGGGTTGGCCACCGGGGAGCTGTTTTTT
D gene: NA; V gene: TRBV28; J gene: TRBJ2-5; clone size: NA; CDR3 protein: CASSSAGEETQYF; CDR3 DNA: TGTGCCAGCAGTTCGGCAGGGGAAGAGACCCAGTACTTC
D gene: NA; V gene: TRBV5-1; J gene: TRBJ2-1; clone size: few; CDR3 protein: CASGTKTPDNEQFF; CDR3 DNA: TGCGCCAGCGGAACAAAAACCCCAGACAATGAGCAGTTCTTC
D gene: NA; V gene: TRBV20-1; J gene: TRBJ2-7; clone size: NA; CDR3 protein: CSARDRGVAYEQYF; CDR3 DNA: TGCAGTGCTAGAGACAGGGGGGTAGCCTACGAGCAGTACTTC
D gene: TRBD1; V gene: TRBV6-5; J gene: TRBJ1-2; clone size: NA; CDR3 protein: CASSYSIRGFGYTF; CDR3 DNA: TGTGCCAGCAGTTACTCGATCAGGGGGTTTGGCTACACCTTC
D gene: TRBD2; V gene: TRBV2; J gene: TRBJ2-5; clone size: NA; CDR3 protein: CASSPMPFGGETQYF; CDR3 DNA: TGTGCCAGCAGCCCTATGCCCTTCGGGGGGGAGACCCAGTACTTC
D gene: NA; V gene: TRBV7-9; J gene: TRBJ2-1; clone size: NA; CDR3 protein: CASTAPSDLNEQFF; CDR3 DNA: TGTGCCAGCACCGCACCCTCAGATCTCAATGAGCAGTTCTTC
D gene: NA; V gene: TRBV7-6; J gene: TRBJ2-6; clone size: NA; CDR3 protein: CASSPGGFSGANVLTF; CDR3 DNA: TGTGCCAGCAGCCCAGGAGGGTTCTCTGGGGCCAACGTCCTGACTTTC
D gene: TRBD1; V gene: TRBV6-5; J gene: TRBJ2-5; clone size: few; CDR3 protein: CASSKTGTGEETQYF; CDR3 DNA: TGTGCCAGCAGCAAGACCGGGACAGGGGAAGAGACCCAGTACTTC
D gene: NA; V gene: TRBV7-6; J gene: TRBJ1-5; clone size: once; CDR3 protein: CASSIGGGQPQHF; CDR3 DNA: TGTGCCAGCAGCATTGGAGGGGGTCAGCCCCAGCATTTT